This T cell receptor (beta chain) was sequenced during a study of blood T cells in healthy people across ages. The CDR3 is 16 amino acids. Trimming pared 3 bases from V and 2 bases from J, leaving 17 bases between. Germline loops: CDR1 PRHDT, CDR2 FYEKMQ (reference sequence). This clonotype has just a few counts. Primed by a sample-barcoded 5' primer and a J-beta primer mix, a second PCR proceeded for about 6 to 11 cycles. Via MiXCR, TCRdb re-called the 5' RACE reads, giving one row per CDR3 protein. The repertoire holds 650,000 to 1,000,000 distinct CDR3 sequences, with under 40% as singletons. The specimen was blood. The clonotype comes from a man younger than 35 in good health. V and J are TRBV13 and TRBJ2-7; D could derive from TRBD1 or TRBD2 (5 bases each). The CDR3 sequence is CASSLSPGAGTYEQYF. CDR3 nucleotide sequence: TGTGCCAGCAGCTTGTCCCCTGGGGCCGGGACCTACGAGCAGTACTTC.